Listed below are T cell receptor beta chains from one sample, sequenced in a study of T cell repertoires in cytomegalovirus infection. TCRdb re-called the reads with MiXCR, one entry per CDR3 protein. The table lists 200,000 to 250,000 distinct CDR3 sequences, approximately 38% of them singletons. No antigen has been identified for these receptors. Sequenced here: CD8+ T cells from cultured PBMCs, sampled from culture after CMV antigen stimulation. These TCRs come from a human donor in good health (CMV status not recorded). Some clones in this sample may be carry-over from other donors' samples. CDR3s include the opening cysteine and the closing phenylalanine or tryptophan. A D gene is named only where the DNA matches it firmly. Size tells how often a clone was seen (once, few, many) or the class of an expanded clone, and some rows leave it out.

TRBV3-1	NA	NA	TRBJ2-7	CASSPGEADPLEQYF	TGTGCCAGCAGCCCGGGAGAAGCGGACCCGTTGGAGCAGTACTTC
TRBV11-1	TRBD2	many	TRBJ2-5	CASGGSGGAEETQYF	TGTGCCAGCGGGGGTAGCGGGGGAGCTGAAGAGACCCAGTACTTC
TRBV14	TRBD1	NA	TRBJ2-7	CASSLTVRDRPPYEQYF	TGTGCCAGCAGCCTCACGGTAAGGGACAGGCCCCCCTACGAGCAGTACTTC
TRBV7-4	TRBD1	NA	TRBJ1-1	CASSEGQGYMNTEAFF	TGTGCCAGCAGCGAGGGACAGGGCTACATGAACACTGAAGCTTTCTTT
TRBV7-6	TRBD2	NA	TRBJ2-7	CASSLGLAGGVYEQYF	TGTGCCAGCAGCTTGGGACTAGCGGGAGGTGTCTACGAGCAGTACTTC
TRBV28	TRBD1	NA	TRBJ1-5	CASSLYTGGNQPQHF	TGTGCCAGCAGTTTATATACAGGGGGGAATCAGCCCCAGCATTTT
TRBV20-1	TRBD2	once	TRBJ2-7	CSQRLADSYEQYF	TGCAGCCAAAGACTAGCGGATTCCTACGAGCAGTACTTC
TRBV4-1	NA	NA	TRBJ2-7	CASSQDPGQGVNEQYF	TGCGCCAGCAGCCAAGATCCCGGCCAGGGCGTAAACGAGCAGTACTTC
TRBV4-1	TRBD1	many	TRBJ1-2	CASSHRDSQNYGYTF	TGCGCCAGCAGCCACCGGGACAGCCAAAACTATGGCTACACCTTC
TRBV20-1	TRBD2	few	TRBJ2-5	CSARDLTSGEETQYF	TGCAGTGCTAGAGACCTCACTAGCGGAGAGGAGACCCAGTACTTC
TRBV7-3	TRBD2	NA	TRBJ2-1	CASSHGLAGEDEQFF	TGTGCCAGCAGCCACGGACTAGCGGGAGAGGATGAGCAGTTCTTC
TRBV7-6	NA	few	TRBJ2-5	CASSSGLGETQYF	TGTGCTAGCAGCTCAGGGTTGGGGGAGACCCAGTACTTC
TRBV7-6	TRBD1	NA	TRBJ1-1	CASSLGGQGLNTEAFF	TGTGCCAGCAGCTTGGGGGGACAGGGCCTGAACACTGAAGCTTTCTTT
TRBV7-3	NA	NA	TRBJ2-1	CASSLKALSSYNEQFF	TGTGCCAGCAGCTTAAAGGCGTTGAGCTCCTACAATGAGCAGTTCTTC
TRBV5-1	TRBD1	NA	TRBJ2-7	CASRTGVSYEQYF	TGCGCCAGCAGGACAGGGGTTTCCTACGAGCAGTACTTC
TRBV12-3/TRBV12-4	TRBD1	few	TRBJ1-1	CASSSTGWDTEAFF	TGTGCCAGCAGTTCGACAGGGTGGGACACTGAAGCTTTCTTT